Each of the 3 T cell receptor beta chains below was sequenced from the same sample in a study of cytomegalovirus exposure and HLA in healthy donors (dated by TCRdb to about 2017). The library was produced with the immunoSEQ multiplex PCR assay. A mixture of 60 forward primers for TCR Vbeta segments and 13 reverse primers for TCR Jbeta segments was used in the multiplex PCR. TCRdb obtained this table from immuneACCESS and retained in-frame rearrangements with V and J assigned. These tables miss some clones; where compared with another copy, unresolved V genes account for less than half of the shortfall, and the remainder is unexplained. Across this sample there are some 160,000 clones, with about 85% seen only once. The ten largest clonotypes hold 2.5% of the sample. Sequencing used PBMCs. The receptor set was obtained from a man younger than 40 in good health and CMV-seropositive.

The CDR3 is CASSLAPAVTSYEQYV. CDR3 sequence (DNA): TGTGCCAGCAGCTTAGCTCCAGCGGTTACCTCCTACGAGCAGTACGTC. The chain joins TRBV7-9 to TRBJ2-7, with D tentatively TRBD2 (5 bases). Germline V gives CDR1 SEHNR, CDR2 FQNEAQ (reference sequence). Deletions cut 0 bases from V and 0 bases from J, with 12 bases between. This CDR3 is 16 amino acids long.

The V gene is TRBV4-1, the J gene TRBJ1-2; D unclear. V dropped 0 bases and J dropped 8 bases, with 16 bases sitting between them. Germline values: CDR1 MGHRA, CDR2 YSYEKL. This CDR3 is 15 amino acids long. DNA for the CDR3: TGCGCCAGCAGCCAAGAGCCCGCGGGCTCTGGAGGCTACACCTTC. Protein sequence: CASSQEPAGSGGYTF.

For this clone: The junction does not match germline at one end; this may be a read error. This chain joins TRBV7-7 and TRBJ2-6; D gene unclear. The germline V gene encodes CDR1 SSHAT and CDR2 FNYEAQ (reference sequence). The CDR3 is made up of 14 amino acids. In DNA, the CDR3 is TGTGCTAGCAGCCCTTTCTCCGGGGCCAACGTCCTGACTTTC. Translated, it gives CASSPFSGANVLTF.